This T cell receptor beta chain was observed in a study of shared clonotypes between healthy human individuals. Each cell subset's genomic DNA was divided evenly among several immunoSEQ plates. Measured with immunoSEQ multiplex PCR; TCRdb has only the in-frame clones, and not every one. There are about 680,000 clones in the sample; 73% occur only once, and roughly 2% lies in the top ten. In germline, CDR1 is DFQATT, CDR2 SNEGSKA (reference sequence). Between the trimmed V and J ends, which lost 3 bases and 1 base, there was a span of 4 bases. This CDR3 region has 11 residues. The sequenced material came from memory CD4+ T cells sorted from blood. The subset denotes: CD45RA-negative fraction. This clonotype was obtained from a young woman in good health. The V call is TRBV20-1, the J call TRBJ2-7, with D uncertain. This CDR3 reads CSARESYEQYF. As DNA, the CDR3 is TGCAGTGCTAGGGAATCCTACGAGCAGTACTTC.